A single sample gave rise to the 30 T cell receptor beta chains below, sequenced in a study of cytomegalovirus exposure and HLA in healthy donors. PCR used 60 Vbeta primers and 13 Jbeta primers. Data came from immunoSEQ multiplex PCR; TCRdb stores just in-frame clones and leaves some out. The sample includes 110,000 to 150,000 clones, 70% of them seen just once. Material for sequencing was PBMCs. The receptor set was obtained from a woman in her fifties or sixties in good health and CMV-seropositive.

The CDR3 sequence is CASSEGTATYEQYF. CDR3 bases: TGCGCCAGCAGCGAAGGGACAGCGACCTACGAGCAGTACTTC. The rearrangement links TRBV4-1 to TRBJ2-7; 7 bases are shared with TRBD1. Germline-derived CDR1 and CDR2 are MGHRA and YSYEKL. This CDR3 is built from 14 residues. The ends lost 5 bases at V and 2 bases at J; junction bases unmatched: 6.

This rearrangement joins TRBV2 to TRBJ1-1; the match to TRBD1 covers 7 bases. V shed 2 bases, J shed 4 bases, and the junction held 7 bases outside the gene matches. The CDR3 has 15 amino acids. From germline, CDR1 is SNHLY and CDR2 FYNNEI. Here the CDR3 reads CASSETDRLGTEAFF. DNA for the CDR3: TGTGCCAGCAGTGAAACGGACAGGTTGGGCACTGAAGCTTTCTTT.

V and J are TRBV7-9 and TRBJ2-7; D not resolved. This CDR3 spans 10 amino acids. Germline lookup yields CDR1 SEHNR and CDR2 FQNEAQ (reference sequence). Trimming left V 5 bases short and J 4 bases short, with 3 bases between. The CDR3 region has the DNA TGTGCCAGCAGCCCTTACGAGCAGTACTTC. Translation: CASSPYEQYF.

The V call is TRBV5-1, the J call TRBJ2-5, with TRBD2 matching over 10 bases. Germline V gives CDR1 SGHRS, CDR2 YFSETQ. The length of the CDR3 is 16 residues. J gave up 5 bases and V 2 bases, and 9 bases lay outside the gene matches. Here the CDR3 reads CASSLWASGSGETQYF. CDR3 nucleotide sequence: TGCGCCAGCAGCTTATGGGCTAGCGGGAGTGGGGAGACCCAGTACTTC.

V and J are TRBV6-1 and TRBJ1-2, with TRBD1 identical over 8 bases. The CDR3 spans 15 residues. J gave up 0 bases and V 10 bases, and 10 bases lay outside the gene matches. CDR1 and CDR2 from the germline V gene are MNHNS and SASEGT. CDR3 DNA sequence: TGTGCCACCGGACAGGGACGATCCCCTAACTATGGCTACACCTTC. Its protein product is CATGQGRSPNYGYTF.

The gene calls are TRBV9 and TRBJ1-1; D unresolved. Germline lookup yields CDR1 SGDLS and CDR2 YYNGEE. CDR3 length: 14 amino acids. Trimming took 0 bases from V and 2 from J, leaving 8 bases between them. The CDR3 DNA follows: TGTGCCAGCAGCGTAGCACAGCTTAACACTGAAGCTTTCTTT. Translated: CASSVAQLNTEAFF.

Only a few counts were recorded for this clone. CDR3 nucleotide sequence: TGTGCCAGCAGCCCGGGACAGAACTATGGCTACACCTTC. This encodes CASSPGQNYGYTF. The chain employs TRBV7-9 and TRBJ1-2; 7 bases line up with TRBD1. V shed 5 bases, J shed 2 bases, and the junction held 2 bases outside the gene matches. Per the germline V gene, CDR1 is SEHNR and CDR2 is FQNEAQ (reference sequence). The CDR3 has 13 residues.

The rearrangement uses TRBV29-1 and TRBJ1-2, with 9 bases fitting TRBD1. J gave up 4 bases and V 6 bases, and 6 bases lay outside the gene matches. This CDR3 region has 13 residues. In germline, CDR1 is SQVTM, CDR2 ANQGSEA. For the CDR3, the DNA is TGCAGCGTACCGCCGGGACAGGGCTATGGCTACACCTTC. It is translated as CSVPPGQGYGYTF.

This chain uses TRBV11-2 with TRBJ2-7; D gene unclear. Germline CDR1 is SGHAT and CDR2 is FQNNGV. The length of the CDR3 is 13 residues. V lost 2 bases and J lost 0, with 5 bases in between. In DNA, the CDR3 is TGTGCCAGCAGCTTATCCCGCTCCTACGAGCAGTACTTC. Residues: CASSLSRSYEQYF.

The CDR3, as DNA: TGTGCCAGTACCGCTAACGGGAGGAACTACGAGCAGTACTTC. As protein: CASTANGRNYEQYF. The chain is built from TRBV19 and TRBJ2-7; TRBD2 matches 7 bases. V shed 7 bases, J shed 3 bases, and the junction held 9 bases outside the gene matches. The CDR3 is 14 amino acids. Germline CDR1 is LNHDA and CDR2 is SQIVND (reference sequence).

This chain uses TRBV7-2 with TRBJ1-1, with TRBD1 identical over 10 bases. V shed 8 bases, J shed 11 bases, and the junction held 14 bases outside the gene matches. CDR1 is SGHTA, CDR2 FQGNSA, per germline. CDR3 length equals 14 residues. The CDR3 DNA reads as TGTGCCAGCTCCTCCTCAGGGACAGGGGAAGGCGCTTTCTTT. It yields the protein CASSSSGTGEGAFF.

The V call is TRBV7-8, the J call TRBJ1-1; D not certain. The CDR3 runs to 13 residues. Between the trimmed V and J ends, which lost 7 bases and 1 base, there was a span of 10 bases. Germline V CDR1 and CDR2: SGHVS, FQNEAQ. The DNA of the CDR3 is TGTGCCAGCAAGCGGGCCGCGAACACTGAAGCTTTCTTT. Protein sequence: CASKRAANTEAFF.

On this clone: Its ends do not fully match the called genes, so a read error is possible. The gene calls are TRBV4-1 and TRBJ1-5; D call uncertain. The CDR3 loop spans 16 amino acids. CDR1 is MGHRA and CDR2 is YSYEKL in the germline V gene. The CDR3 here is CASSKEGPYSNQPQHF. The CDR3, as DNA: TGCGCCAGCAGCAAAGAGGGCCCTTATAGCAATCAGCCCCAGCATTTT.

CDR3 DNA: TGCGCCAGCAGCTTAGCGGGAGGTAGAAACACCGGGGAGCTGTTTTTT. Its protein is CASSLAGGRNTGELFF. The J gene is TRBJ2-2, the V gene TRBV5-1; 9 nucleotides align to TRBD2. This CDR3 is 16 amino acids long. Germline V gene lookup returns CDR1 SGHRS and CDR2 YFSETQ. J lost 2 bases, V lost 2 bases, and 4 bases had no gene match. Drawing the rest from reference TRBV5-1 and TRBJ2-2, the complete variable domain is KAGVTQTPRYLIKTRGQQVTLSCSPISGHRSVSWYQQTPGQGLQFLFEYFSETQRNKGNFPGRFSGRQFSNSRSEMNVSTLELGDSALYLCASSLAGGRNTGELFFGEGSRLTVL.

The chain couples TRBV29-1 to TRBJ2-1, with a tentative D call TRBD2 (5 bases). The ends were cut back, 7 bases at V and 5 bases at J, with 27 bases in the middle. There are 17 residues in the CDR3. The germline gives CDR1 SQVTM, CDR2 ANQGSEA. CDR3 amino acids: CSAVRRLALSGDNEQFF. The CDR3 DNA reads TGCAGCGCCGTTAGAAGGCTAGCCCTAAGTGGGGACAATGAGCAGTTCTTC.

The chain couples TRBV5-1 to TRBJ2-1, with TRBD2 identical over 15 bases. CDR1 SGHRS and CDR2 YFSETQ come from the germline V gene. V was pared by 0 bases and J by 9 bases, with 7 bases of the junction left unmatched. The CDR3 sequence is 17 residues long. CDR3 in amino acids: CASSLGTSGRAVSEQFF. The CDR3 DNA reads TGCGCCAGCAGCTTGGGGACTAGCGGGAGGGCCGTCAGTGAGCAGTTCTTC.

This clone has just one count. CDR3 DNA: TGTGCCAGCACCAGGACTAGCGGGAGCCCCTACGAGCAGTACTTC. This translates into CASTRTSGSPYEQYF. The rearrangement links TRBV6-5 to TRBJ2-7, with 13 nucleotides matching TRBD2. The CDR3 is 15 amino acids. Losses at the gene ends were 7 bases for V and 2 bases for J; bases not matched to a gene: 5. CDR1 MNHEY and CDR2 SVGAGI come from the germline V gene.

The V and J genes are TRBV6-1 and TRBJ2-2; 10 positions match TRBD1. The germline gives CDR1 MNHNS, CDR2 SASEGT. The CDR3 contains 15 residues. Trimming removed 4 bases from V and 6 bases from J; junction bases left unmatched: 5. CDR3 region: CASSGRGQGAGELFF. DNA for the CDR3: TGTGCCAGCAGTGGCCGTGGACAGGGGGCCGGGGAGCTGTTTTTT.

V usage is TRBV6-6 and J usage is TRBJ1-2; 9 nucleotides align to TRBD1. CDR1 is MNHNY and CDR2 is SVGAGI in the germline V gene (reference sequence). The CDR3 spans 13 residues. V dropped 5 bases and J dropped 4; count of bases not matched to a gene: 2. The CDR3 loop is CASSGQGSYGYTF. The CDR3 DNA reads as TGTGCCAGCAGTGGACAGGGGAGCTATGGCTACACCTTC.

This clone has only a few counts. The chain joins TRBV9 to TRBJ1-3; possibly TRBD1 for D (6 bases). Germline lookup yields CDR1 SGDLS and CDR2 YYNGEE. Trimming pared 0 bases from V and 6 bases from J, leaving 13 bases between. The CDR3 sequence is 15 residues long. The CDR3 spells CASSVGGRGVNTIYF. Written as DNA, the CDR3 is TGTGCCAGCAGCGTAGGGGGCAGGGGTGTAAACACCATATATTTT.

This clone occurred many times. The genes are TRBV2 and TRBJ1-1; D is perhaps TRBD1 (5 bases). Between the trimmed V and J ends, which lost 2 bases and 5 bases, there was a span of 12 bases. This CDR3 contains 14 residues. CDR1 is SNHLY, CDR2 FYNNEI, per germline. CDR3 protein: CASSERTGGTEAFF. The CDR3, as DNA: TGTGCCAGCAGTGAACGAACAGGTGGGACTGAAGCTTTCTTT.

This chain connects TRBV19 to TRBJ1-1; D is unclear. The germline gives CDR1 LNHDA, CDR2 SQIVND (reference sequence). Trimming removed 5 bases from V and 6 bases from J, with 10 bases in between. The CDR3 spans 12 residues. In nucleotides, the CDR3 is TGTGCCAGTAGTCCGCGAAAATCTGAAGCTTTCTTT. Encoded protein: CASSPRKSEAFF. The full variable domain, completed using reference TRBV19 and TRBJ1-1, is DGGITQSPKYLFRKEGQNVTLSCEQNLNHDAMYWYRQDPGQGLRLIYYSQIVNDFQKGDIAEGYSVSREKKESFPLTVTSAQKNPTAFYLCASSPRKSEAFFGQGTRLTVV.

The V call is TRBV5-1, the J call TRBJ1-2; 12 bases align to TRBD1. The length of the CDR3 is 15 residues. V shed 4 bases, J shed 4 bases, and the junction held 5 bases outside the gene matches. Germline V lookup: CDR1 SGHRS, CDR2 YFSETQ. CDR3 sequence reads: CASSGGQGAFYGYTF. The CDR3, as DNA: TGCGCCAGCAGCGGGGGACAGGGGGCCTTCTATGGCTACACCTTC.

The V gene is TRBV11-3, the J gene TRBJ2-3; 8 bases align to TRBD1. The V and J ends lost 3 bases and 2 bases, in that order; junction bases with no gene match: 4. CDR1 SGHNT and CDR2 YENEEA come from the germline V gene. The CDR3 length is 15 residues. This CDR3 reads CASSLTGAFTDTQYF. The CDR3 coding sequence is TGTGCCAGCAGCTTGACAGGGGCATTCACAGATACGCAGTATTTT.

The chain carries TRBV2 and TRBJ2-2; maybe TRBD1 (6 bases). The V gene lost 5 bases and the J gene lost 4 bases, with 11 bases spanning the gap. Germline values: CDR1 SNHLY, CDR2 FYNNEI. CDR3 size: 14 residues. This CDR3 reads CASSSGQPTGELFF. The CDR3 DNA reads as TGTGCCAGCAGTTCGGGACAACCCACCGGGGAGCTGTTTTTT.

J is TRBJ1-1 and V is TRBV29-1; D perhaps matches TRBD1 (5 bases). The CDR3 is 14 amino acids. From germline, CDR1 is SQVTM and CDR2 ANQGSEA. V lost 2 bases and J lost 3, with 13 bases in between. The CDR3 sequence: CSVESLGHYTEAFF. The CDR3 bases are TGCAGCGTTGAAAGCCTGGGGCATTACACTGAAGCTTTCTTT.

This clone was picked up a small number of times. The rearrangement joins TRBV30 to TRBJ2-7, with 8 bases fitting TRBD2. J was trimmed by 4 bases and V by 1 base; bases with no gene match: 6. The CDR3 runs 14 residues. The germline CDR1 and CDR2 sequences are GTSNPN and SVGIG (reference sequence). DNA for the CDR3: TGTGCCTGGAGTGCTCCCGGGGGGGGGTACGAGCAGTACTTC. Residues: CAWSAPGGGYEQYF.

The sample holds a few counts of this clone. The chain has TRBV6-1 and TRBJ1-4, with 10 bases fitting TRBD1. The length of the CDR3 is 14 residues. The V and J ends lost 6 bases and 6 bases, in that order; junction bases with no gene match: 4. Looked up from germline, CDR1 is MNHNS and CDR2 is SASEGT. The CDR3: CASSRQGADEKLFF. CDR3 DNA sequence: TGTGCCAGCAGCCGACAGGGGGCTGATGAAAAACTGTTTTTT.

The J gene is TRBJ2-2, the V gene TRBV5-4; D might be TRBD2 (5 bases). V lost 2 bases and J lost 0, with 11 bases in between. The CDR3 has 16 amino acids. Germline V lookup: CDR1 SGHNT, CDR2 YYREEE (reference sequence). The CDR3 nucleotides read TGTGCCAGCAGCTTAGAGAGGGCCACGAACACCGGGGAGCTGTTTTTT. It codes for CASSLERATNTGELFF.

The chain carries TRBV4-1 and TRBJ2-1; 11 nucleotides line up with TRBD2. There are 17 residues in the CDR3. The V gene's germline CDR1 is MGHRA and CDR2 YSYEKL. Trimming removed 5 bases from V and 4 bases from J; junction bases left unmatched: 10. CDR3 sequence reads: CASSYLATSGIYNEQFF. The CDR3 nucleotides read TGCGCCAGCAGCTACCTCGCGACTAGCGGGATTTACAATGAGCAGTTCTTC.